Following are 16 T cell receptor beta chains from one sample sequenced in a study of blood T cells in healthy people across ages. Primers used in a second PCR of roughly 6 to 12 cycles were a sample-barcoded 5' primer and a J-beta primer mix. TCRdb processed the 5' RACE reads anew with MiXCR; each CDR3 protein has one entry. Counted here are about 1.6 million distinct CDR3 sequences, 34% occurring once; the ten biggest clones make up approximately 11%. The sample was blood. These receptors were collected from a woman in her twenties or thirties in good health.

This clonotype was seen a handful of times. The V call is TRBV14, the J call TRBJ1-1, with D unresolved. The germline CDR1 and CDR2 sequences are SGHDN and FVKESK. Trimming removed 5 bases at V and 5 bases at J, with 15 bases between. This CDR3 comprises 14 residues. CDR3 amino acids: CASSEGILRTEAFF. In DNA form, the CDR3 reads TGTGCCAGCAGCGAAGGCATATTACGGACTGAAGCTTTCTTT.

This clonotype was counted only a few times. The junction departs from germline at one end; a sequencing error may be responsible. V gene TRBV29-1 combines with J gene TRBJ2-2; a possible D gene is TRBD2 (7 bases). The germline V gene has CDR1 SQVTM and CDR2 ANQGSEA. CDR3 length equals 13 residues. CDR3 in DNA: TGCGGCGTTGGGGGGGGCGCGGTCGGGGAGCTGTTTTTT. Protein product: CGVGGGAVGELFF.

The CDR3 protein is CASSLVLDRARSYEQYF. Here the CDR3 DNA reads TGTGCCAGCAGCTTAGTTCTAGACAGGGCCCGCTCCTACGAGCAGTACTTC. The gene calls are TRBV11-2 and TRBJ2-7; 7 bases map to TRBD1. There are 17 residues in the CDR3. CDR1 is SGHAT and CDR2 is FQNNGV in the germline V gene. V lost 1 base and J lost 0; bases outside the gene matches: 9.

This clonotype was detected a few times. The chain carries TRBV12-3 or TRBV12-4 and TRBJ2-3; the D gene could be TRBD1 or TRBD2 (7 bases each). CDR3 length equals 18 residues. The V end was cut by 1 base, the J end by 2 bases, with 19 bases between. Here the CDR3 reads CASSLGQGLKTYTDTQYF. As DNA, the CDR3 is TGTGCCAGCAGTTTAGGACAGGGACTAAAAACGTACACAGATACGCAGTATTTT.

V gene TRBV6-5 combines with J gene TRBJ1-2, with a tentative D call TRBD1 (6 bases). From germline, CDR1 is MNHEY and CDR2 SVGAGI. The V end was cut by 2 bases, the J end by 6 bases, with 16 bases between. The CDR3 is 15 residues long. The DNA of the CDR3 is TGTGCCAGCAGTTACGCACAGGACAGCCTAGATGGCTACACCTTC. It encodes CASSYAQDSLDGYTF.

The V gene is TRBV6-5, the J gene TRBJ1-4; D is possibly TRBD1 (5 bases). Per the germline V gene, CDR1 is MNHEY and CDR2 is SVGAGI. This CDR3 has 14 residues. With 6 bases removed from V and 8 bases from J, the gap between germline ends came to 16 bases. The CDR3: CASSPIGVAEKLFF. The CDR3 DNA reads as TGTGCCAGCAGCCCCATAGGGGTTGCGGAAAAACTGTTTTTT.

The rearrangement uses TRBV13 and TRBJ2-2; 9 nucleotides align to TRBD2. Germline V gene sequence: CDR1 PRHDT, CDR2 FYEKMQ (reference sequence). After removal of 4 bases from V and 5 bases from J, the junction contained 8 bases not matched to a gene. There are 16 residues in the CDR3. The DNA of the CDR3 is TGTGCCAGCAGCTCATGGACTAGCGATACGACCGGGGAGCTGTTTTTT. Its translation: CASSSWTSDTTGELFF.

The chain links TRBV5-1 to TRBJ2-3; TRBD2 matches 9 bases. J was trimmed by 5 bases and V by 0 bases; bases with no gene match: 10. The CDR3 covers 17 residues. The germline gives CDR1 SGHRS, CDR2 YFSETQ. The DNA for the CDR3 is TGCGCCAGCAGCTTGGCCGGGGCGGGAGGGGAAGAAGATACGCAGTATTTT. Translation: CASSLAGAGGEEDTQYF.

This clonotype was detected only a few times. This chain uses TRBV20-1 with TRBJ2-1; D is uncertain. Trimming shortened V by 4 bases and J by 4 bases, and 14 bases separated the two germline ends. This CDR3 has 14 amino acids. The germline V gene encodes CDR1 DFQATT and CDR2 SNEGSKA (reference sequence). The CDR3 DNA sequence: TGCAGTGCTAAAGATAGGGCGGATTACAATGAGCAGTTCTTC. It encodes CSAKDRADYNEQFF.

The chain carries TRBV7-9 and TRBJ1-6, with 7 bases lining up with TRBD1. Per the germline V gene, CDR1 is SEHNR and CDR2 is FQNEAQ (reference sequence). V dropped 5 bases and J dropped 5; count of bases not matched to a gene: 3. This CDR3 has 14 residues. CDR3 amino acids: CASSTDRDNSPLHF. The CDR3 coding sequence is TGTGCCAGCAGCACCGACAGGGATAATTCACCCCTCCACTTT.

The chain recombines TRBV12-3 or TRBV12-4 with TRBJ2-1, with D perhaps matching TRBD1 (6 bases). Trimming took 2 bases from V and 0 from J, leaving 11 bases between them. This CDR3 is 16 amino acids long. DNA for the CDR3: TGTGCCAGCAGTTTATTTGTGGACAGCTCCTACAATGAGCAGTTCTTC. This translates into CASSLFVDSSYNEQFF.

This clonotype turned up a few times. V is TRBV9 and J is TRBJ2-1; 13 bases are a match to TRBD2. With 3 bases clipped from V and 11 bases from J, the junction kept 14 bases outside the gene matches. Germline values: CDR1 SGDLS, CDR2 YYNGEE. This CDR3 has 17 residues. The CDR3, as DNA: TGTGCCAGCAGCGGAGCGGGACTAGCGGGGCCCCTCGGGCAGCAGTTCTTC. Its translation: CASSGAGLAGPLGQQFF.

The sample holds a few counts of this clonotype. The V and J genes are TRBV29-1 and TRBJ1-4; D not certain. Germline CDR1 and CDR2: SQVTM and ANQGSEA. V shed 4 bases and J shed 6 bases, with 9 bases lying between them. This CDR3 region has 12 residues. The CDR3 protein is CSVVGIDEKLFF. The CDR3 coding sequence is TGCAGCGTTGTAGGGATAGATGAAAAACTGTTTTTT. Complete variable domain (other parts from reference TRBV29-1 and TRBJ1-4): SAVISQKPSRDICQRGTSLTIQCQVDSQVTMMFWYRQQPGQSLTLIATANQGSEATYESGFVIDKFPISRPNLTFSTLTVSNMSPEDSSIYLCSVVGIDEKLFFGSGTQLSVL.

This clonotype was found a few times. The rearrangement joins TRBV5-1 to TRBJ1-2; 7 positions match TRBD1. From germline, CDR1 is SGHRS and CDR2 YFSETQ. The ends lost 0 bases at V and 2 bases at J; junction bases unmatched: 4. The CDR3 is made up of 15 amino acids. CDR3 in amino acids: CASSLGDRENYGYTF. The CDR3 DNA is TGCGCCAGCAGCTTGGGGGACAGAGAGAACTATGGCTACACCTTC. The full variable domain, its missing parts supplied by reference TRBV5-1 and TRBJ1-2, is KAGVTQTPRYLIKTRGQQVTLSCSPISGHRSVSWYQQTPGQGLQFLFEYFSETQRNKGNFPGRFSGRQFSNSRSEMNVSTLELGDSALYLCASSLGDRENYGYTFGSGTRLTVV.

This chain joins TRBV12-3 or TRBV12-4 and TRBJ1-6; 9 bases match TRBD1. J lost 10 bases, V lost 5 bases, and 6 bases had no gene match. CDR3 length: 14 residues. The CDR3 bases are TGTGCCAGCAGTCCACAGGGGGCTTGGTCACCCCTCCACTTT. This gives the protein CASSPQGAWSPLHF.

This clonotype has a handful of counts. The CDR3 loop is CASRAGGRYEQYF. CDR3 sequence (DNA): TGTGCCAGCAGGGCGGGGGGGCGATACGAGCAGTACTTC. V is TRBV12-3 or TRBV12-4 and J is TRBJ2-7; 9 nucleotides agree with TRBD2. CDR3 length: 13 residues. V was clipped by 6 bases and J by 4 bases; unmatched bases: 4.